Below are 7 T cell receptor beta chains sequenced from a single sample in a study of T cells in Graves' hyperthyroidism and ophthalmopathy. TCR beta CDR3 regions were amplified from RNA transcripts. With the HTBI primer set, the TCR CDR3 went through a first round of RT-PCR. TCRdb analysed the multiplex PCR reads with MiXCR anew, one entry per CDR3 protein. The data hold about 680,000 distinct CDR3 sequences, with approximately 36% observed a single time. The specimen sequenced was blood. The source of these receptors is a woman between 35 and 50 years old with Graves' hyperthyroidism.

This clonotype has only a few counts. The rearrangement uses TRBV29-1 and TRBJ2-2; a weak D match, TRBD1 (6 bases). Trimming left V 7 bases short and J 5 bases short, with 8 bases between. CDR3 length equals 11 residues. The germline V gene encodes CDR1 SQVTM and CDR2 ANQGSEA. CDR3: CSGQGTGELFF. CDR3 DNA sequence: TGCAGCGGTCAGGGGACCGGGGAGCTGTTTTTT.

This clonotype was detected a few times. A read error may explain this, as a much larger clone is one base away. The V and J genes are TRBV19 and TRBJ2-6; D is perhaps TRBD1 (5 bases). This CDR3 is built from 13 residues. In germline, CDR1 is LNHDA, CDR2 SQIVND (reference sequence). In DNA form, the CDR3 reads TGTGCCAGTACCGACACTGGGGCCAACGTCCCGACTTTC. Translating it yields CASTDTGANVPTF.

The chain links TRBV10-3 to TRBJ1-1; possible D gene TRBD1, 5 bases. CDR1 and CDR2 from the germline V gene are ENHRY and SYGVKD. Trimming pared 10 bases from V and 1 base from J, leaving 22 bases between. The CDR3 is 16 amino acids. The CDR3: CASVHGDSVGNTEAFF. DNA for the CDR3: TGTGCCAGCGTTCACGGGGACTCGGTTGGGAACACTGAAGCTTTCTTT.

The table lists this clonotype with many counts. V is TRBV19 and J is TRBJ1-1, with unresolved D. The CDR3 length is 12 residues. Trimming took off 4 bases at V and 5 bases at J, with 8 bases between the two ends. The germline V gene encodes CDR1 LNHDA and CDR2 SQIVND (reference sequence). The CDR3 bases are TGTGCCAGTAGTAAAGGAGGGACTGAAGCTTTCTTT. Protein: CASSKGGTEAFF.

To note about this clonotype: This may stem from a read error, because a much larger clone lies one nucleotide away. A read error is likely, as this CDR3 ends without the conserved phenylalanine or tryptophan. The V gene is TRBV20-1, the J gene TRBJ2-1, with TRBD1 matching over 9 bases. This CDR3 spans 15 amino acids. V shed 3 bases and J 5 bases; nucleotides not matched to a gene: 8. Germline lookup yields CDR1 DFQATT and CDR2 SNEGSKA (reference sequence). The CDR3 nucleotides are TGCAGTGCTAGGACAGGACAGGGGCGGGACAATGAGCAGTTCCTC. This encodes CSARTGQGRDNEQFL.

The gene calls are TRBV20-1 and TRBJ1-5; D remains ambiguous. Germline assignment: CDR1 DFQATT and CDR2 SNEGSKA (reference sequence). Trimming shortened V by 3 bases and J by 3 bases, and 9 bases separated the two germline ends. The CDR3 contains 13 residues. The CDR3 is CSASPYNNQPQHF. The CDR3 coding sequence is TGCAGTGCTAGTCCGTATAACAATCAGCCCCAGCATTTT.

The rearrangement uses TRBV10-3 and TRBJ1-5; D is perhaps TRBD1 (5 bases). Germline assignment: CDR1 ENHRY and CDR2 SYGVKD. The CDR3 runs to 13 residues. The V and J ends lost 10 bases and 4 bases respectively, with 14 bases between them. CDR3: CASRADRNQPQHF. DNA for the CDR3: TGTGCCAGCAGGGCCGACCGAAATCAGCCCCAGCATTTT.